These 30 T cell receptor beta chains share one sample of origin, sequenced in a study of T cells in Graves' hyperthyroidism and ophthalmopathy. Researchers took RNA transcripts and amplified the TCR beta CDR3 regions from them. An initial round of RT-PCR targeting the TCR CDR3 relied on the HTBI primer set. TCRdb reprocessed the multiplex PCR reads via MiXCR and lists one record per CDR3 protein. The table has 500,000 or so distinct CDR3 sequences, 17% seen once; the top ten hold roughly 18%. Sequencing used blood. These receptors were taken from a woman between 18 and 29 years old with Graves' ophthalmopathy.

The chain employs TRBV19 and TRBJ2-5; D is unresolved. Germline CDR1 and CDR2: LNHDA and SQIVND (reference sequence). The CDR3 consists of 13 residues. The germline V and J ends were trimmed by 1 base and 5 bases, with 8 bases remaining between them. Here the CDR3 reads CASSIVGSETQYF. The CDR3 nucleotides read TGTGCCAGTAGTATAGTGGGGTCCGAGACCCAGTACTTC.

The chain has TRBV6-1 and TRBJ2-1, with 8 bases lining up with TRBD2. V lost 4 bases and J lost 9; bases outside the gene matches: 11. Germline V gene sequence: CDR1 MNHNS, CDR2 SASEGT. The CDR3 is made up of 15 amino acids. The CDR3 sequence: CASSAGTSEGFEQFF. CDR3 DNA sequence: TGTGCCAGCAGTGCCGGGACTAGTGAAGGTTTTGAGCAGTTCTTC.

This clonotype occurred many times. J is TRBJ2-7 and V is TRBV2; D uncertain. CDR1 is SNHLY, CDR2 FYNNEI, per germline. The V gene lost 7 bases and the J gene lost 0 bases, with 10 bases spanning the gap. The CDR3 covers 13 residues. In nucleotides, the CDR3 is TGTGCCAGCACCTACGCCGTCTCCTACGAGCAGTACTTC. Translation gives CASTYAVSYEQYF.

This chain joins TRBV5-1 and TRBJ2-5; 10 nucleotides agree with TRBD2. The V segment lost 0 bases and the J segment 5 bases; nucleotides outside the gene matches: 4. CDR3 length equals 15 residues. CDR1 SGHRS and CDR2 YFSETQ come from the germline V gene. The CDR3 bases are TGCGCCAGCAGCTTGGGGACTAGCGGCAGGGAGACCCAGTACTTC. This codes for CASSLGTSGRETQYF.

This clonotype was seen many times. This rearrangement joins TRBV2 to TRBJ2-3; TRBD2 is a possible D gene (6 bases). Trimming left V 1 base short and J 4 bases short, with 12 bases between. The CDR3 extends over 15 amino acids. Germline assignment: CDR1 SNHLY and CDR2 FYNNEI. The CDR3 DNA reads TGTGCCAGCAGTGAAGACAAGCGGAGGGCAGATACGCAGTATTTT. Translating it yields CASSEDKRRADTQYF.

This clonotype was recorded a few times. This rearrangement joins TRBV20-1 to TRBJ1-2, with no clear D. Germline CDR1 is DFQATT and CDR2 is SNEGSKA (reference sequence). CDR3 length: 15 amino acids. Deletions cut 2 bases from V and 6 bases from J, with 19 bases between. The CDR3 DNA reads as TGCAGTGCTAGAATAGGGTCCGGGAATTTTCATGGCTACACCTTC. Translated, it gives CSARIGSGNFHGYTF.

This clonotype was counted many times. This chain links TRBV20-1 with TRBJ2-3, with TRBD1 matching over 9 bases. The CDR3 covers 16 residues. The V and J ends lost 6 bases and 2 bases, in that order; junction bases with no gene match: 12. Germline CDR1 and CDR2: DFQATT and SNEGSKA (reference sequence). The DNA of the CDR3 is TGCAGTGCCGGCGGGACAGGGAACCTCCTCACAGATACGCAGTATTTT. Its protein product is CSAGGTGNLLTDTQYF.

The gene calls are TRBV28 and TRBJ2-2; D gene uncertain. CDR1 MDHEN and CDR2 SYDVKM come from the germline V gene. The CDR3 is 14 residues long. V lost 2 bases, J lost 8 bases, and 12 bases lay in between. Written as DNA, the CDR3 is TGTGCCAGCAGTTTAACCTCTGTGGGGGGGGAGCTGTTTTTT. Amino acids: CASSLTSVGGELFF.

This clonotype was found many times. The chain is built from TRBV12-3 or TRBV12-4 and TRBJ1-1; D unresolved. Trimming cost V 1 base and J 8 bases, with 8 bases left between them. The CDR3 has 12 residues. CDR3 sequence: CASSLGQREAFF. The CDR3 DNA reads TGTGCCAGCAGTTTAGGGCAAAGGGAAGCTTTCTTT.

This clonotype was observed a handful of times. The chain has TRBV6-9 and TRBJ2-1; weak D call: TRBD1 (6 bases). The V end lost 1 base, the J end lost 5 bases, and 9 bases lay between the germline ends. CDR1 is MNHGY, CDR2 SVAAGI, per germline. The CDR3 contains 14 residues. CDR3 nucleotide sequence: TGTGCCAGCAGTTATTTCACAGGGAACAATGAGCAGTTCTTC. Translating it yields CASSYFTGNNEQFF.

This chain joins TRBV4-1 and TRBJ1-3; tentative D call: TRBD1 (6 bases). The CDR3 runs to 16 residues. Germline lookup yields CDR1 MGHRA and CDR2 YSYEKL. The V and J ends lost 0 bases and 2 bases respectively, with 11 bases between them. The CDR3 loop reads CASSQDPPGAGNTIYF. The CDR3, as DNA: TGCGCCAGCAGCCAAGATCCGCCAGGGGCTGGAAACACCATATATTTT.

This clonotype was seen ten or more times. This chain uses TRBV5-1 with TRBJ2-1; 10 nucleotides line up with TRBD2. The V gene end was trimmed by 6 bases and the J gene end by 2 bases; junction bases not matched to a gene: 5. The length of the CDR3 is 15 residues. CDR1 and CDR2 (germline): SGHRS, YFSETQ. The CDR3 protein is CASKVAGGAYNEQFF. CDR3 coding DNA: TGCGCCAGCAAGGTAGCGGGGGGAGCCTACAATGAGCAGTTCTTC.

V usage is TRBV5-6 and J usage is TRBJ1-3, with no clear D. Per the germline V gene, CDR1 is SGHDT and CDR2 is YYEEEE. V was cut by 3 bases and J by 5 bases, with 12 bases left in between. CDR3 size: 14 residues. CDR3 protein: CASSSPGLRNTIYF. The DNA of the CDR3 is TGTGCCAGCAGCTCGCCGGGCCTTAGAAACACCATATATTTT.

This clonotype has a count of ten or more. The V and J genes are TRBV18 and TRBJ1-2, with a weak D call TRBD1 (5 bases). V was shortened by 1 base and J by 4 bases, with 10 bases between the two germline ends. The CDR3 is 14 residues long. Germline V gene lookup returns CDR1 KGHSH and CDR2 LQKENI. In nucleotides, the CDR3 is TGTGCCAGCTCACCACACGCCGGGGGCTATGGCTACACCTTC. Its protein product is CASSPHAGGYGYTF.

The chain recombines TRBV24-1 with TRBJ1-4; 8 nucleotides align to TRBD1. With 3 bases clipped from V and 8 bases from J, the junction kept 4 bases outside the gene matches. The CDR3 is 14 amino acids. Germline V CDR1 and CDR2: KGHDR, SFDVKD. The CDR3 DNA reads as TGTGCCACCAGTGATCCAGGGGGCCCCGAAAAACTGTTTTTT. Amino acids: CATSDPGGPEKLFF.

This clonotype was observed a few times. The V and J genes are TRBV6-1 and TRBJ2-3; TRBD1 aligns across 8 bases. J lost 2 bases, V lost 6 bases, and 10 bases had no gene match. The CDR3 loop spans 16 amino acids. Germline-derived CDR1 and CDR2 are MNHNS and SASEGT. The CDR3 DNA is TGTGCCAGCAGCGGGTTCGGACAGGGCTACACAGATACGCAGTATTTT. This gives the protein CASSGFGQGYTDTQYF.

On this clonotype: Because the CDR3 is missing its conserved closing phenylalanine or tryptophan, this is likely a read error. J is TRBJ2-3 and V is TRBV6-2 or TRBV6-3; 9 bases line up with TRBD2. Per the germline V gene, CDR1 is MNHEY and CDR2 is SVGEGT. The CDR3 consists of 15 residues. With 5 bases clipped from V and 1 base from J, the junction kept 4 bases outside the gene matches. In DNA, the CDR3 is TGTGCCAGCAGTGACCAGCGGGGGGGCACAGATACGCAGTATTCT. It codes for CASSDQRGGTDTQYS.

V usage is TRBV9 and J usage is TRBJ2-1; D may match TRBD1 or TRBD2 (6 bases each). The CDR3 has 15 amino acids. V lost 0 bases to trimming and J lost 6 bases, with 13 bases between them. CDR1 is SGDLS and CDR2 is YYNGEE in the germline V gene. CDR3 region: CASSVVGGRINEQFF. CDR3 DNA: TGTGCCAGCAGCGTAGTAGGGGGGCGCATCAATGAGCAGTTCTTC.

This clonotype showed up many times. In nucleotides, the CDR3 is TGTGCCACCAGCAGAGATCTACGACGACAGGGGCCCTACAATGAGCAGTTCTTC. Translation: CATSRDLRRQGPYNEQFF. This chain links TRBV15 with TRBJ2-1; 8 positions match TRBD1. From germline, CDR1 is LNHNV and CDR2 YYDKDF (reference sequence). The CDR3 loop spans 18 amino acids. V was clipped by 0 bases and J by 2 bases; unmatched bases: 9.

CDR3 sequence reads: CAWGTGDAEAFF. The CDR3 coding sequence is TGTGCCTGGGGGACAGGGGACGCTGAAGCTTTCTTT. The rearrangement joins TRBV30 to TRBJ1-1; TRBD1 agrees at 10 bases. This CDR3 contains 12 residues. Germline V gene lookup returns CDR1 GTSNPN and CDR2 SVGIG (reference sequence). V lost 5 bases to trimming and J lost 6 bases; unmatched junction nucleotides: 3.

This clonotype was observed many times. V is TRBV29-1 and J is TRBJ2-1; TRBD2 aligns across 11 bases. After removal of 1 base from V and 4 bases from J, the junction contained 3 bases not matched to a gene. This CDR3 has 15 amino acids. CDR1 is SQVTM, CDR2 ANQGSEA, per germline. CDR3 coding DNA: TGCAGCGTTGAAGGCCTAGCGGGGGGTTACAATGAGCAGTTCTTC. Amino acid sequence: CSVEGLAGGYNEQFF.

This chain connects TRBV12-3 or TRBV12-4 to TRBJ2-2, with 9 bases matching TRBD2. The CDR3 loop spans 17 amino acids. With 3 bases clipped from V and 9 bases from J, the junction kept 14 bases outside the gene matches. This CDR3 is CASSFGLAGRVARELFF. For the CDR3, the DNA is TGTGCCAGCAGTTTCGGGCTAGCGGGAAGGGTGGCCAGGGAGCTGTTTTTT.

J is TRBJ2-7 and V is TRBV19; 8 bases align to TRBD2. Trimming cost V 5 bases and J 2 bases; bases outside gene matches: 5. The CDR3 spans 14 residues. Germline V CDR1 and CDR2: LNHDA, SQIVND (reference sequence). The CDR3 DNA reads TGTGCCAGTAGTCAGAGCGGGAGAACCTACGAGCAGTACTTC. Amino acid sequence: CASSQSGRTYEQYF.

V usage is TRBV11-2 and J usage is TRBJ2-1, with TRBD2 matching over 10 bases. The CDR3 consists of 15 residues. The germline gives CDR1 SGHAT, CDR2 FQNNGV. After removal of 6 bases from V and 5 bases from J, the junction contained 7 bases not matched to a gene. CDR3 protein: CASSPSGRGHNEQFF. In nucleotides, the CDR3 is TGTGCCAGCAGTCCAAGCGGGAGGGGTCACAATGAGCAGTTCTTC.

In its sample, this clonotype was seen many times. The CDR3 nucleotides are TGTGCCGGCACGGGATCCTCTACAGGGAGCCCCTACAATGAGCAGTTCTTC. This codes for CAGTGSSTGSPYNEQFF. The chain carries TRBV28 and TRBJ2-1, with D maybe TRBD1 (6 bases). Germline CDR1 MDHEN, CDR2 SYDVKM. The V end was cut by 11 bases, the J end by 2 bases, with 25 bases between. The CDR3 has 17 amino acids.

This clonotype occurred many times. The chain employs TRBV2 and TRBJ2-7, with 7 bases fitting TRBD1. CDR3 size: 13 residues. The germline gives CDR1 SNHLY, CDR2 FYNNEI. The V segment lost 6 bases and the J segment 5 bases; nucleotides outside the gene matches: 7. CDR3 nucleotides: TGTGCCAGCAGACCGCCAACAGGGGACGAGCAGTACTTC. This sequence encodes CASRPPTGDEQYF.

In its sample, this clonotype was seen a few times. This chain uses TRBV6-1 with TRBJ1-5, with 10 bases identical to TRBD1. V lost 5 bases, J lost 3 bases, and 7 bases stayed unmatched. The V gene's germline CDR1 is MNHNS and CDR2 SASEGT. The length of the CDR3 is 16 residues. The CDR3 nucleotides read TGTGCCAGCAGTTTTCCGGGACAGGGGCTCAATCAGCCCCAGCATTTT. Protein sequence: CASSFPGQGLNQPQHF.

This clonotype was recorded at least ten times. V is TRBV9 and J is TRBJ2-3; tentative D call: TRBD2 (6 bases). CDR3 length equals 13 residues. Per the germline V gene, CDR1 is SGDLS and CDR2 is YYNGEE. V gave up 6 bases and J gave up 0 bases, with 8 bases separating them. In DNA, the CDR3 is TGTGCCAGCAACGGGGGTAGCACAGATACGCAGTATTTT. Its protein is CASNGGSTDTQYF. The full variable domain, completed using reference TRBV9 and TRBJ2-3, is DSGVTQTPKHLITATGQRVTLRCSPRSGDLSVYWYQQSLDQGLQFLIQYYNGEERAKGNILERFSAQQFPDLHSELNLSSLELGDSALYFCASNGGSTDTQYFGPGTRLTVL.

This clonotype has a count of ten or more. The gene calls are TRBV27 and TRBJ2-3, with TRBD2 matching over 12 bases. V lost 6 bases and J lost 2; bases outside the gene matches: 6. The germline gives CDR1 MNHEY, CDR2 SMNVEV (reference sequence). This CDR3 contains 16 residues. The chain's CDR3 is CASSLAGGPNTDTQYF. The CDR3 DNA reads TGTGCCAGCAGCCTAGCGGGAGGGCCGAACACAGATACGCAGTATTTT.

This sequence joins TRBV19 and TRBJ2-1, with 10 bases matching TRBD2. Germline CDR1 reads LNHDA; CDR2 reads SQIVND (reference sequence). This CDR3 spans 15 amino acids. The V segment lost 3 bases and the J segment 5 bases; nucleotides outside the gene matches: 4. For the CDR3, the DNA is TGTGCCAGTAGTATTAAGGGACTAGCGAACAATGAGCAGTTCTTC. This gives the protein CASSIKGLANNEQFF.